One and the same sample provided the 6 T cell receptor beta chains below, sequenced in a study of T cells in tuberculosis. The method was immunoSEQ multiplex PCR; TCRdb's version includes in-frame clones alone and lacks a portion of them. The sample contains roughly 41,000 clones, around 92% of which appear only once. The sequenced sample consisted of PBMCs. These TCRs come from a donor aged 10-29 years with latent tuberculosis or without tuberculosis infection. Some clones in this sample may be carry-over from other donors' samples.

V is TRBV6-9 and J is TRBJ2-7; tentatively, D is TRBD2 (5 bases). Deletions cut 4 bases from V and 2 bases from J, with 9 bases between. The CDR3 is 13 residues long. Per the germline V gene, CDR1 is MNHGY and CDR2 is SVAAGI. CDR3 sequence (DNA): TGTGCCAGCAGTTTAGGACTTCCCTACGAGCAGTACTTC. It encodes CASSLGLPYEQYF.

The chain joins TRBV19 to TRBJ1-2; perhaps TRBD1 as D (6 bases). This CDR3 region has 17 residues. Germline lookup yields CDR1 LNHDA and CDR2 SQIVND (reference sequence). The V gene lost 6 bases and the J gene lost 2 bases, with 22 bases spanning the gap. This CDR3 is CASRGFEGGQSNYGYTF. As DNA, the CDR3 is TGTGCCAGTAGAGGGTTTGAGGGTGGACAGTCGAACTATGGCTACACCTTC.

Only a few counts were recorded for this clone. The chain is built from TRBV19 and TRBJ1-5; D is ambiguous. The CDR3 consists of 14 residues. Germline-derived CDR1 and CDR2 are LNHDA and SQIVND (reference sequence). V lost 5 bases and J lost 1, with 9 bases in between. Here the CDR3 reads CASSYPESNQPQHF. As DNA, the CDR3 is TGTGCCAGTAGTTATCCTGAGAGCAATCAGCCCCAGCATTTT.

The rearrangement uses TRBV4-3 and TRBJ1-2, with a possible D match to TRBD1 (6 bases). Germline CDR1 LGHNA, CDR2 YSLEER. The length of the CDR3 is 19 residues. The V end lost 0 bases, the J end lost 4 bases, and 24 bases lay between the germline ends. The DNA for the CDR3 is TGCGCCAGCAGCCAAGAACATTTGGACAGCCTCGAGTTTAGCTATGGCTACACCTTC. Protein product: CASSQEHLDSLEFSYGYTF.

The gene calls are TRBV6-5 and TRBJ2-7; D is ambiguous. The CDR3 spans 15 residues. Trimming shortened V by 0 bases and J by 0 bases, and 9 bases separated the two germline ends. CDR1 and CDR2 from the germline V gene are MNHEY and SVGAGI. Here the CDR3 DNA reads TGTGCCAGCAGTTACTCGGTTCCCAGCTCCTACGAGCAGTACTTC. It encodes CASSYSVPSSYEQYF.

The chain is built from TRBV6-4 and TRBJ1-1; 7 bases map to TRBD1. The CDR3 loop spans 13 amino acids. Germline-derived CDR1 and CDR2 are MRHNA and SNTAGT. The V and J ends lost 5 bases and 5 bases, in that order; junction bases with no gene match: 5. The CDR3 loop is CASSRQGNTEAFF. The DNA for the CDR3 is TGTGCCAGCAGTCGACAGGGAAATACTGAAGCTTTCTTT.